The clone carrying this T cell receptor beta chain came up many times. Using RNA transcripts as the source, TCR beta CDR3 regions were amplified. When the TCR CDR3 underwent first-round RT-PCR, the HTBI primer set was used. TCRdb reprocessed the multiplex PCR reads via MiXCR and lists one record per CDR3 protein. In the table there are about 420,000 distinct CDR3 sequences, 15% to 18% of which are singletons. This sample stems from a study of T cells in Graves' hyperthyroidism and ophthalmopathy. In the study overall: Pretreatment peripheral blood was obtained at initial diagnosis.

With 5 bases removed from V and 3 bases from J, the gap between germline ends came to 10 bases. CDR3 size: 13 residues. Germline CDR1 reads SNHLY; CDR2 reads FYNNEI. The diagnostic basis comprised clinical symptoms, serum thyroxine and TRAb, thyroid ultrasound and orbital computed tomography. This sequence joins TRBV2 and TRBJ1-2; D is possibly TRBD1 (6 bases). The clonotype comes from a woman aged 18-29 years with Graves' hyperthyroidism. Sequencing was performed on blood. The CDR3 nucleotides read TGTGCCAGCAGTACCAACAGGGACTATGGCTACACCTTC. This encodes CASSTNRDYGYTF. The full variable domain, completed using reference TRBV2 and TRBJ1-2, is EPEVTQTPSHQVTQMGQEVILRCVPISNHLYFYWYRQILGQKVEFLVSFYNNEISEKSEIFDDQFSVERPDGSNFTLKIRSTKLEDSAMYFCASSTNRDYGYTFGSGTRLTVV.